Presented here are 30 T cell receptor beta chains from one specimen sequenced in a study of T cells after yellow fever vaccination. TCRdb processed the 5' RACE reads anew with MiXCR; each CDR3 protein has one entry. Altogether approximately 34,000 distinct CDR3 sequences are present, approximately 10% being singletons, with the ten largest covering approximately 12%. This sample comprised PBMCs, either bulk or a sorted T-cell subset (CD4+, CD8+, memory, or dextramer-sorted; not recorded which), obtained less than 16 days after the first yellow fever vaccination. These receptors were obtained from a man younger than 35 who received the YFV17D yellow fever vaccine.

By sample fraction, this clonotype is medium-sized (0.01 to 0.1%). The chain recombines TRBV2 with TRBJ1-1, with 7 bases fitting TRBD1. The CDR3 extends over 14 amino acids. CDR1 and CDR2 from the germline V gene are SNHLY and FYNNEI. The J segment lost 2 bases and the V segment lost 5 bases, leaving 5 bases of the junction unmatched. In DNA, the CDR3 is TGTGCCAGCAGTCTCAGACAGGGAAACACTGAAGCTTTCTTT. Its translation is CASSLRQGNTEAFF.

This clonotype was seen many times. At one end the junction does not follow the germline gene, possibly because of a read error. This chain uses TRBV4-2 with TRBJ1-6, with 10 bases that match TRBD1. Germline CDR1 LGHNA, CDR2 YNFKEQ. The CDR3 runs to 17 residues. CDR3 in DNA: TGTGCCAGCAGCCAAGATCAGACAGGGGGCTATTATTCACCCCTCCACTTT. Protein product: CASSQDQTGGYYSPLHF.

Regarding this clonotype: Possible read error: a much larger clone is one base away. As DNA, the CDR3 is TGTGCCATCAGTTTATCAGGCGGCGGACACTCTGGAAACACCATATATTTT. Translating gives CAISLSGGGHSGNTIYF. This chain connects TRBV27 to TRBJ1-3, with D perhaps TRBD1 (5 bases). This CDR3 contains 17 residues. The germline CDR1 and CDR2 sequences are MNHEY and SMNVEV (reference sequence).

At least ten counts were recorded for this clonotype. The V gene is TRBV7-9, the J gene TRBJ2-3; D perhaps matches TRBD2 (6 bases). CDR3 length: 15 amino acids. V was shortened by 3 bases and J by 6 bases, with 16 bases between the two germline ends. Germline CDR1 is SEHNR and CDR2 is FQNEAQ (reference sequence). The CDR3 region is CASSFLGGGMDTQYF. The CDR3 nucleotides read TGTGCCAGCAGCTTCCTGGGTGGGGGGATGGATACGCAGTATTTT.

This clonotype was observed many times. CDR3 loop: CASGLGRDTDTQYF. The CDR3 nucleotides read TGTGCTAGTGGTTTAGGGCGGGACACAGATACGCAGTATTTT. The chain recombines TRBV12-5 with TRBJ2-3, with a weak D call TRBD2 (6 bases). Germline CDR1 and CDR2: LGHNT and FRNRAP. This CDR3 region has 14 residues. Trimming took off 3 bases at V and 2 bases at J, with 9 bases between the two ends.

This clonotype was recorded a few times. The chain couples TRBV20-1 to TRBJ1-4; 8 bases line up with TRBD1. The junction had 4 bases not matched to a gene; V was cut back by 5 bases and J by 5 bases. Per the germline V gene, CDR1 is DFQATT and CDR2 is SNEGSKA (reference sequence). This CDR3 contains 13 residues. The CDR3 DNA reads TGCAGTGCTTTGACAGGGGAGAATGAAAAACTGTTTTTT. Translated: CSALTGENEKLFF.

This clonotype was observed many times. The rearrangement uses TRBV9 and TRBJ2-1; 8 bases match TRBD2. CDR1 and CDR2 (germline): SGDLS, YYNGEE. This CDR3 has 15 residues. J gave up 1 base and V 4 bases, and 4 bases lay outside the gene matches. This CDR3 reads CASSTGGVSYNEQFF. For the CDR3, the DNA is TGTGCCAGCAGCACCGGGGGGGTGTCCTACAATGAGCAGTTCTTC.

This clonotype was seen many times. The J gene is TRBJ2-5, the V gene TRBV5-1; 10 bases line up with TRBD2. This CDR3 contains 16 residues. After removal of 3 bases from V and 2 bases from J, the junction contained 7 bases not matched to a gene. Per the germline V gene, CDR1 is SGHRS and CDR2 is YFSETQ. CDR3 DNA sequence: TGCGCCAGCAGCTCCGAACTAGCGGGGAAACAAGAGACCCAGTACTTC. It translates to CASSSELAGKQETQYF. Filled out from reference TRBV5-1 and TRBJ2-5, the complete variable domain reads KAGVTQTPRYLIKTRGQQVTLSCSPISGHRSVSWYQQTPGQGLQFLFEYFSETQRNKGNFPGRFSGRQFSNSRSEMNVSTLELGDSALYLCASSSELAGKQETQYFGPGTRLLVL.

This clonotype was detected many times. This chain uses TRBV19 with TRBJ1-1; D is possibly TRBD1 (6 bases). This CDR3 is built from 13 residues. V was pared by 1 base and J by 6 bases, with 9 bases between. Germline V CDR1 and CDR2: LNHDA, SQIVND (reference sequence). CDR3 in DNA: TGTGCCAGTAGTATAGTAGGGGGGTCTGAAGCTTTCTTT. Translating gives CASSIVGGSEAFF.

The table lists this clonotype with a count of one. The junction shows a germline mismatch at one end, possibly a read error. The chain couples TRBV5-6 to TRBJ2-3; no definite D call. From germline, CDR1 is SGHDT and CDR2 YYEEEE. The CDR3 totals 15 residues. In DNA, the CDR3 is TGTGCCATCAGCCCCGGGCTCAGCGGCACAGATACGCAGTATTTT. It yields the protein CAISPGLSGTDTQYF.

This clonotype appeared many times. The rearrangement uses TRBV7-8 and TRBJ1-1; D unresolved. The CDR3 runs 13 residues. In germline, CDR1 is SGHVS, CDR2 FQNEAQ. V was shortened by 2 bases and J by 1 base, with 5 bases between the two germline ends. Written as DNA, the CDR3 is TGTGCCAGCAGCTTAATAGGGAACACTGAAGCTTTCTTT. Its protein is CASSLIGNTEAFF.

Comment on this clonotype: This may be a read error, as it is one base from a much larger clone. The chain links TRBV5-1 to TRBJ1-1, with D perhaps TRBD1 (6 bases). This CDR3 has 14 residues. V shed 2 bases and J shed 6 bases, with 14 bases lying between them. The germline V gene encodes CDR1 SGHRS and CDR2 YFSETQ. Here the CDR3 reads CASSFGGRIAEAFF. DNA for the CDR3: TGCGCCAGCAGCTTTGGGGGCCGCATCGCTGAAGCTTTCTTT.

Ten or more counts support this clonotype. DNA of the CDR3: TGTGCCAGCAGTTTAAGTATCCCGGCGGGGCGCGAGACCCAGTACTTC. Protein: CASSLSIPAGRETQYF. J is TRBJ2-5 and V is TRBV28; TRBD2 is a possible D gene (6 bases). V lost 2 bases and J lost 5, with 18 bases in between. The germline CDR1 and CDR2 sequences are MDHEN and SYDVKM. This CDR3 contains 16 residues.

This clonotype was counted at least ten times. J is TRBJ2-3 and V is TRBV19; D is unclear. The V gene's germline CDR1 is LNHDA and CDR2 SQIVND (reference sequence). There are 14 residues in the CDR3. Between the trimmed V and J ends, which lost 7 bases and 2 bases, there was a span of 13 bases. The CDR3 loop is CASKPQKLTDTQYF. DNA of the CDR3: TGTGCCAGTAAACCCCAGAAACTCACAGATACGCAGTATTTT.

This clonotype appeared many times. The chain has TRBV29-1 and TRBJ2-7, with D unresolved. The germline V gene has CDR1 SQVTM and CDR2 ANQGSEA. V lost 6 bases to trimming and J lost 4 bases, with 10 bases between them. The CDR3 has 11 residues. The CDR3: CSVRSRYEQYF. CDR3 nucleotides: TGCAGCGTCCGGAGTCGGTACGAGCAGTACTTC.

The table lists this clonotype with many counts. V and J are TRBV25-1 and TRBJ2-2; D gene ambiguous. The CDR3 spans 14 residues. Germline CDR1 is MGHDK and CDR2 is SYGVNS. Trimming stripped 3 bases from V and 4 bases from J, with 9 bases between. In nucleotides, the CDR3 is TGTGCCAGCAGTGAGGTTTTGTTCACCGGGGAGCTGTTTTTT. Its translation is CASSEVLFTGELFF.

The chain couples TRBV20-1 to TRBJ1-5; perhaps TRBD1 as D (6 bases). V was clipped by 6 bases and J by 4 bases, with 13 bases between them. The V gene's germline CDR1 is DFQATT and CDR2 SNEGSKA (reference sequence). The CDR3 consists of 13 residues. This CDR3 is CSASGQPNQPQHF. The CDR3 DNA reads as TGCAGTGCCTCTGGACAGCCGAATCAGCCCCAGCATTTT.

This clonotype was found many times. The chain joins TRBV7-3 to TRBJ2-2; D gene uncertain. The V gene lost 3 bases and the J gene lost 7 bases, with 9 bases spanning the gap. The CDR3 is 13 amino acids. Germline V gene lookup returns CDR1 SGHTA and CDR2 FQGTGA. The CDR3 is CASSFTAYGELFF. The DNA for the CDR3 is TGTGCCAGCAGCTTCACGGCCTACGGGGAGCTGTTTTTT.

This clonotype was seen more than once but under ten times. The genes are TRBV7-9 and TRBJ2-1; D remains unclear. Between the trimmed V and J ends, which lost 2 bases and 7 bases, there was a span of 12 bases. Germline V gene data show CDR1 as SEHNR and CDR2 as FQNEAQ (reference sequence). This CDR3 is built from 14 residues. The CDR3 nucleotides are TGTGCCAGCAGCTTACGTGGCAGGAAGAATGAGCAGTTCTTC. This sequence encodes CASSLRGRKNEQFF.

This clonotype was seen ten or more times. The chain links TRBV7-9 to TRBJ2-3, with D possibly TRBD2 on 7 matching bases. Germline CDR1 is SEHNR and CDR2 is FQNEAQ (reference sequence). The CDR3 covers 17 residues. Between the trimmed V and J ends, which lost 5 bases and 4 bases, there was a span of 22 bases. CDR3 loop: CASSPGVGGAGADTQYF. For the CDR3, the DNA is TGTGCCAGCAGCCCCGGGGTTGGGGGGGCTGGTGCAGATACGCAGTATTTT.

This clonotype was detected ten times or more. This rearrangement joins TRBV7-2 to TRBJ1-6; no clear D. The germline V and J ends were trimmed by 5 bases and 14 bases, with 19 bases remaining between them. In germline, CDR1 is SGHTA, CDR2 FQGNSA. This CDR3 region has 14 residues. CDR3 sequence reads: CASSPSLSGGALHF. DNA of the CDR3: TGTGCCAGCAGCCCCTCGTTGTCAGGCGGGGCCCTCCACTTT.

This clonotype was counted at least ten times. The CDR3 nucleotides read TGTGCCAGCAGCGTACAAGCGGGGGGTGGTGAGACCCAGTACTTC. Its protein product is CASSVQAGGGETQYF. The chain joins TRBV9 to TRBJ2-5; TRBD2 agrees at 9 bases. This CDR3 comprises 15 residues. The V segment lost 1 base and the J segment 5 bases; nucleotides outside the gene matches: 6. In germline, CDR1 is SGDLS, CDR2 YYNGEE.

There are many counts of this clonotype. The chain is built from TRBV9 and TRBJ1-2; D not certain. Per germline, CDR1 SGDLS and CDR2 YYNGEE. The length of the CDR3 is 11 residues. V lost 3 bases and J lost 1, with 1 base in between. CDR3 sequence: CASSGNYGYTF. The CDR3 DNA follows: TGTGCCAGCAGCGGTAACTATGGCTACACCTTC.

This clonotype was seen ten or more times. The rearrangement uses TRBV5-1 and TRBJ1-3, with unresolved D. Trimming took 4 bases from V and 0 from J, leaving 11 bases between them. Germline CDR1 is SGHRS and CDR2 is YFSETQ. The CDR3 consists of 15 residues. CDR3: CASSAGLYSGNTIYF. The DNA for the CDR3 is TGCGCCAGCAGCGCCGGACTGTACTCTGGAAACACCATATATTTT.

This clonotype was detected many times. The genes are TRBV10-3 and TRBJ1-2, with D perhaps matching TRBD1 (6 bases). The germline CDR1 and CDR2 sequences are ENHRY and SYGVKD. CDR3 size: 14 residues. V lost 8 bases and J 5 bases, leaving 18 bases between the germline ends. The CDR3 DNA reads TGTGCCATCCACCCGGGACAAACATTTTATGGCTACACCTTC. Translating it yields CAIHPGQTFYGYTF.

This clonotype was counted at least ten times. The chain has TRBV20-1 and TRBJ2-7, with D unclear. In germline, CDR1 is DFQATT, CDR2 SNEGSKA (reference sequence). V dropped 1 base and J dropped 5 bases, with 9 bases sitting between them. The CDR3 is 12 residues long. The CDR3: CSARGTIDEQYV. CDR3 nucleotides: TGCAGTGCTAGAGGGACGATCGACGAGCAGTACGTC.

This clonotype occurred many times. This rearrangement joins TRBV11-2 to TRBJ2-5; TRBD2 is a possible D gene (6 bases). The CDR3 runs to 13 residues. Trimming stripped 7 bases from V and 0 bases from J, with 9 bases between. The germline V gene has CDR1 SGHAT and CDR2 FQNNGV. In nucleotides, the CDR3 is TGTGCCAGCAATCTAGCGCACCAAGAGACCCAGTACTTC. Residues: CASNLAHQETQYF.

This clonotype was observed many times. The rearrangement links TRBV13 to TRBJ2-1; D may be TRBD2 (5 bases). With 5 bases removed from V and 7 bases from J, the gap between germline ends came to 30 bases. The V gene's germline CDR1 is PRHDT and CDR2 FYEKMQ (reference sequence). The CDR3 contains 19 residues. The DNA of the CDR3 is TGTGCCAGCAGCCTAACCCCCCGACGAGGGAGACGTTCCAGAAATGAGCAGTTCTTC. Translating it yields CASSLTPRRGRRSRNEQFF. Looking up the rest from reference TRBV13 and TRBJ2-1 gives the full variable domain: AAGVIQSPRHLIKEKRETATLKCYPIPRHDTVYWYQQGPGQDPQFLISFYEKMQSDKGSIPDRFSAQQFSDYHSELNMSSLELGDSALYFCASSLTPRRGRRSRNEQFFGPGTRLTVL.

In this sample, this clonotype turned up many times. For the CDR3, the DNA is TGTGCCAGCAGCAAGTGGGGAGGGCAAAGCGATGAGCAGTTCTTC. Residues: CASSKWGGQSDEQFF. The chain uses TRBV7-2 and TRBJ2-1; 7 bases map to TRBD2. The trim removed 5 bases at V and 8 bases at J, leaving 12 bases unmatched. CDR1 is SGHTA and CDR2 is FQGNSA in the germline V gene. This CDR3 has 15 residues.

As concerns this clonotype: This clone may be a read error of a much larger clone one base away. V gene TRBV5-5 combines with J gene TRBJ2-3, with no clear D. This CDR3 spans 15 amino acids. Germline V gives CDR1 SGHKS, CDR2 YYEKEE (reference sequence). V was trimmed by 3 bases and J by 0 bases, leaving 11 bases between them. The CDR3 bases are TGTGCCAGCAGCTGGCGGTGGGTTAGCACAGATACGCAGTATTTT. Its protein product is CASSWRWVSTDTQYF. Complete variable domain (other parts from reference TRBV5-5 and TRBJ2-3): DAGVTQSPTHLIKTRGQQVTLRCSPISGHKSVSWYQQVLGQGPQFIFQYYEKEERGRGNFPDRFSARQFPNYSSELNVNALLLGDSALYLCASSWRWVSTDTQYFGPGTRLTVL.